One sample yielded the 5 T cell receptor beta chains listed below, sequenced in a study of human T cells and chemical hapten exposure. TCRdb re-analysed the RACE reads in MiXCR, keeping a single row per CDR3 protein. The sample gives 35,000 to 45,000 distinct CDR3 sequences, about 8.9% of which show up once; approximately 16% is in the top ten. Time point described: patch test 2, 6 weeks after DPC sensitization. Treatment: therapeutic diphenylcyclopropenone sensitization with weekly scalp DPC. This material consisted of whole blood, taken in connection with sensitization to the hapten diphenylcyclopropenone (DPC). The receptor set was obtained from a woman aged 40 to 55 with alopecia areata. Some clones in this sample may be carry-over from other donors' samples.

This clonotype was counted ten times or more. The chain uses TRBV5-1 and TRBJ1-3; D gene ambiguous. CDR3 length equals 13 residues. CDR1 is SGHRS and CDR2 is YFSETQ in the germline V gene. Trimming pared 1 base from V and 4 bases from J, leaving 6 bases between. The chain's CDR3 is CASSLIPGNTIYF. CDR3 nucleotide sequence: TGCGCCAGCAGCTTGATTCCGGGAAACACCATATATTTT. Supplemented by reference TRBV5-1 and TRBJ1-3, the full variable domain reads KAGVTQTPRYLIKTRGQQVTLSCSPISGHRSVSWYQQTPGQGLQFLFEYFSETQRNKGNFPGRFSGRQFSNSRSEMNVSTLELGDSALYLCASSLIPGNTIYFGEGSWLTVV.

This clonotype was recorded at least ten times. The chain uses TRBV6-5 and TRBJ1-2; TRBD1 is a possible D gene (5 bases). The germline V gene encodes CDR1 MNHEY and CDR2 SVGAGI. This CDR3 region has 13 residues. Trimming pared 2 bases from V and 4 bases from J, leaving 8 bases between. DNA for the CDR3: TGTGCCAGCAGTTACGGGGGACCCTATGGCTACACCTTC. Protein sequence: CASSYGGPYGYTF.

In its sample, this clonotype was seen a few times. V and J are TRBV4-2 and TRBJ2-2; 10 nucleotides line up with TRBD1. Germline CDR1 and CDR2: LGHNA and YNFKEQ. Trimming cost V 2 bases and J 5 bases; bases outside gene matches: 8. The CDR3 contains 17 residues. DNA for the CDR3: TGTGCCAGCAGCCAACTGCTTGGGACAGGGGAAACCGGGGAGCTGTTTTTT. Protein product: CASSQLLGTGETGELFF.

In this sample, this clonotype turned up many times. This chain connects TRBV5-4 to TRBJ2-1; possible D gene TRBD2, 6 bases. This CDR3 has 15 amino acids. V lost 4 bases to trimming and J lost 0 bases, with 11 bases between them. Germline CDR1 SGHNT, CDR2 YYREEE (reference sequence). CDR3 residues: CASSPWRASYNEQFF. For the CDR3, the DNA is TGTGCCAGCAGCCCCTGGAGGGCCTCCTACAATGAGCAGTTCTTC.

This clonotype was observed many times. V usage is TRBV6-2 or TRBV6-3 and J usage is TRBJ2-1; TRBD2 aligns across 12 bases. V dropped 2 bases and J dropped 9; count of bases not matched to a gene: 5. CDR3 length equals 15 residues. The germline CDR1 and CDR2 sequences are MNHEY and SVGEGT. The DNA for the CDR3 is TGTGCCAGCAGTTACCTAGCGGGGGGGTCTCGTGAGCAGTTCTTC. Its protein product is CASSYLAGGSREQFF.